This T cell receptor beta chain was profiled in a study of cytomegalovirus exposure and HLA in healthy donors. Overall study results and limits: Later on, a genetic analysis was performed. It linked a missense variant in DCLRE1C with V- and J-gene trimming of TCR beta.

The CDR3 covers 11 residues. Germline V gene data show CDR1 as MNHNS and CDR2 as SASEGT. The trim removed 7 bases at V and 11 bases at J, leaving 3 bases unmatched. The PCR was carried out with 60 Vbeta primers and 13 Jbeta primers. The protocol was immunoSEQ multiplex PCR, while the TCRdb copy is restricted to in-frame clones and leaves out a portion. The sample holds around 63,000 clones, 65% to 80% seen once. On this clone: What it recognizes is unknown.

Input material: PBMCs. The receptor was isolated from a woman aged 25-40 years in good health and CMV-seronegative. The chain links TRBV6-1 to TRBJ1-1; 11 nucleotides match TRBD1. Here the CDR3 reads CASIWDRGAFF. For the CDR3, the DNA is TGTGCCAGCATCTGGGACAGGGGGGCTTTCTTT.